Listed below are T cell receptor beta chains from one sample, sequenced in a study of CXCR3-negative and CXCR3-positive naive CD8 T cells. TCRdb re-called the 5' RACE reads; every CDR3 protein appears as one record, without DNA. The sample spans more than 45,000 distinct CDR3 sequences; the ten largest clones claim about 0.4%. Source material: naive CXCR3- CD8+ T cells from blood. The receptors were gathered from a human donor in good health. Some clones in this sample may be carry-over from other donors' samples. The CDR3 runs from the conserved cysteine through the conserved F or W.

CDR3 protein: CASTGYNEQFF
J gene: TRBJ2-1
V gene: TRBV6-2/TRBV6-3

CDR3 protein: CSVTGNVNTGELFF
J gene: TRBJ2-2
V gene: TRBV29-1

CDR3 protein: CASRNHTGALSYNEQFF
J gene: TRBJ2-1
V gene: TRBV5-5

CDR3 protein: CASSRDDTYEQYF
J gene: TRBJ2-7
V gene: TRBV6-2/TRBV6-3

CDR3 protein: CASSPGQGSSPLHF
J gene: TRBJ1-6
V gene: TRBV6-2/TRBV6-3

CDR3 protein: CASSVGGVETQYF
J gene: TRBJ2-5
V gene: TRBV9

CDR3 protein: CASSQDTAGGHTGELFF
J gene: TRBJ2-2
V gene: TRBV4-3

CDR3 protein: CAIWGQNNTGELFF
J gene: TRBJ2-2
V gene: TRBV12-3/TRBV12-4

CDR3 protein: CATSTKTGWTNEKLFF
J gene: TRBJ1-4
V gene: TRBV15

CDR3 protein: CASSLGAKSIQYF
J gene: TRBJ2-4
V gene: TRBV14

CDR3 protein: CATSRDRYTEAFF
J gene: TRBJ1-1
V gene: TRBV15

CDR3 protein: CASSYGIRDRVYEQYF
J gene: TRBJ2-7
V gene: TRBV6-5

CDR3 protein: CASSDPGRRGGETQYF
J gene: TRBJ2-5
V gene: TRBV6-5

CDR3 protein: CASSQDLRGALSPETQYF
J gene: TRBJ2-5
V gene: TRBV4-2

CDR3 protein: CSAPGTGGYSSYEQYF
J gene: TRBJ2-7
V gene: TRBV20-1

CDR3 protein: CASSFFGGKETQYF
J gene: TRBJ2-5
V gene: TRBV28

CDR3 protein: CSALGTGNTEAFF
J gene: TRBJ1-1
V gene: TRBV29-1

CDR3 protein: CASRDRGASTDTQYF
J gene: TRBJ2-3
V gene: TRBV27

CDR3 protein: CASSPAFRENIQYF
J gene: TRBJ2-4
V gene: TRBV5-1

CDR3 protein: CATSRDLIAGATNSYEQYF
J gene: TRBJ2-7
V gene: TRBV15

CDR3 protein: CSVGPAGWELYNEQFF
J gene: TRBJ2-1
V gene: TRBV29-1

CDR3 protein: CASSPQGRDDGYTF
J gene: TRBJ1-2
V gene: TRBV7-9

CDR3 protein: CASSPLRGSYEQYF
J gene: TRBJ2-7
V gene: TRBV28

CDR3 protein: CAISERTAQETQYF
J gene: TRBJ2-5
V gene: TRBV10-3

CDR3 protein: CASSLDSGSGLYEQYF
J gene: TRBJ2-7
V gene: TRBV7-8

CDR3 protein: CASSFGQAVSNQPQHF
J gene: TRBJ1-5
V gene: TRBV12-3/TRBV12-4

CDR3 protein: CASSVEGGYNEQFF
J gene: TRBJ2-1
V gene: TRBV9

CDR3 protein: CASSLRVLDIYEQYF
J gene: TRBJ2-7
V gene: TRBV12-3/TRBV12-4

CDR3 protein: CASSQDILSLFSTGELFF
J gene: TRBJ2-2
V gene: TRBV4-3

CDR3 protein: CASSPSPLGQGAYEQYF
J gene: TRBJ2-7
V gene: TRBV4-3

CDR3 protein: CASSLEGPLAGTYNEQFF
J gene: TRBJ2-1
V gene: TRBV7-9

CDR3 protein: CASSEAGGSYNEQFF
J gene: TRBJ2-1
V gene: TRBV2

CDR3 protein: CSVEETTGFYGYTF
J gene: TRBJ1-2
V gene: TRBV29-1

CDR3 protein: CAIQSRDNSYEQYF
J gene: TRBJ2-7
V gene: TRBV28

CDR3 protein: CASRQPLAGYYNEQFF
J gene: TRBJ2-1
V gene: TRBV5-5

CDR3 protein: CSVETDRSSYNEQFF
J gene: TRBJ2-1
V gene: TRBV29-1

CDR3 protein: CASAPANEQFF
J gene: TRBJ2-1
V gene: TRBV7-9